These 17 T cell receptor beta chains originate from one sample sequenced in a study of T-cell reconstitution after alpha-beta-depleted transplantation in children. Unique molecular identifiers tagged the TCRbeta library. In TCRdb, the PCR reads were re-called with MiXCR into one record per CDR3 protein. The repertoire holds under 300,000 distinct CDR3 sequences, with around 10% as singletons. Sequenced here: peripheral blood, sampled 180 days after TCRalphabeta/CD19-depleted stem cell transplant. The receptors were gathered from a male patient aged 2-9 years who had a stem cell transplant for chronic granulomatous disease, so the T cells may come from the graft donor.

This clonotype showed up many times. The chain joins TRBV12-3 or TRBV12-4 to TRBJ1-2; D remains unclear. The CDR3 runs 13 residues. V was clipped by 3 bases and J by 7 bases, with 12 bases between them. The CDR3 region is CASSFGQQSGYTF. The CDR3 DNA follows: TGTGCCAGCAGTTTCGGGCAACAGAGTGGCTACACCTTC.

The table lists this clonotype with a few counts. The J gene is TRBJ2-7, the V gene TRBV6-2 or TRBV6-3; 11 bases are a match to TRBD2. The CDR3 runs to 15 residues. Losses at the gene ends were 5 bases for V and 3 bases for J; bases not matched to a gene: 6. CDR1 and CDR2 (germline): MNHEY, SVGEGT. The CDR3 protein is CASSPLLAGGYEQYF. In DNA, the CDR3 is TGTGCCAGCAGTCCTTTGCTAGCGGGGGGCTACGAGCAGTACTTC.

This clonotype was picked up many times. Here the CDR3 DNA reads TGCGCCAGCAGCTACTCCGGGGGGGACTATGGCTACACCTTC. Translation: CASSYSGGDYGYTF. The J gene is TRBJ1-2, the V gene TRBV5-1; a weak D match, TRBD1 (5 bases). Germline values: CDR1 SGHRS, CDR2 YFSETQ. The CDR3 has 14 residues. V lost 3 bases and J 3 bases, leaving 12 bases between the germline ends.

This clonotype was found many times. CDR3 region: CASSGSGKRETQYF. Written as DNA, the CDR3 is TGTGCCAGCAGTGGCAGCGGGAAAAGGGAGACCCAGTACTTC. V and J are TRBV28 and TRBJ2-5; 7 bases line up with TRBD2. Trimming cost V 5 bases and J 5 bases; bases outside gene matches: 8. The CDR3 runs 14 residues. Germline loops: CDR1 MDHEN, CDR2 SYDVKM. Complete variable domain (other parts from reference TRBV28 and TRBJ2-5): DVKVTQSSRYLVKRTGEKVFLECVQDMDHENMFWYRQDPGLGLRLIYFSYDVKMKEKGDIPEGYSVSREKKERFSLILESASTNQTSMYLCASSGSGKRETQYFGPGTRLLVL.

The V call is TRBV7-9, the J call TRBJ1-2; 7 bases agree with TRBD1. Looked up from germline, CDR1 is SEHNR and CDR2 is FQNEAQ (reference sequence). CDR3 size: 14 residues. V was clipped by 5 bases and J by 2 bases; unmatched bases: 5. The CDR3 nucleotides read TGTGCCAGCAGCCCCAGGGGGGACAACTATGGCTACACCTTC. Translating it yields CASSPRGDNYGYTF.

This clonotype occurred many times. This chain links TRBV28 with TRBJ2-4, with D perhaps matching TRBD1 (5 bases). The CDR3 spans 15 residues. CDR1 is MDHEN and CDR2 is SYDVKM in the germline V gene. Trimming pared 2 bases from V and 2 bases from J, leaving 10 bases between. CDR3 region: CASSLMPGSKNIQYF. CDR3 nucleotides: TGTGCCAGCAGTTTAATGCCAGGGTCCAAAAACATTCAGTACTTC.

This clonotype was seen ten or more times. The V and J genes are TRBV4-3 and TRBJ2-6; D unresolved. This CDR3 contains 17 residues. CDR1 and CDR2 (germline): LGHNA, YSLEER. V shed 0 bases and J shed 0 bases, with 9 bases lying between them. CDR3: CASSQDLGVSGANVLTF. The CDR3 bases are TGCGCCAGCAGCCAAGATCTAGGAGTCTCTGGGGCCAACGTCCTGACTTTC.

In its sample, this clonotype was seen many times. This chain connects TRBV20-1 to TRBJ1-4; 7 bases agree with TRBD1. The V gene's germline CDR1 is DFQATT and CDR2 SNEGSKA (reference sequence). V gave up 3 bases and J gave up 7 bases; unmatched junction bases: 8. CDR3 length: 14 residues. This CDR3 reads CSASSGTEGEKLFF. CDR3 nucleotides: TGCAGTGCTAGCTCCGGGACAGAGGGTGAAAAACTGTTTTTT.

This clonotype was detected many times. The chain joins TRBV28 to TRBJ1-6, with D possibly TRBD1 on 6 matching bases. V lost 9 bases and J lost 7, with 16 bases in between. The CDR3 length is 14 residues. Germline CDR1 reads MDHEN; CDR2 reads SYDVKM. The CDR3 nucleotides are TGTGCCAGTGGGGGAGGGGGGTTCAATTCACCCCTCCACTTT. Protein sequence: CASGGGGFNSPLHF.

This clonotype was picked up many times. The rearrangement links TRBV7-6 to TRBJ2-3, with TRBD1 matching over 8 bases. The CDR3 spans 15 residues. V was pared by 5 bases and J by 3 bases, with 7 bases of the junction left unmatched. CDR1 is SGHVS and CDR2 is FNYEAQ in the germline V gene. CDR3 sequence: CASSTWTGMTDTQYF. The DNA for the CDR3 is TGTGCCAGCAGCACGTGGACAGGGATGACAGATACGCAGTATTTT.

This clonotype occurred many times. This chain joins TRBV12-3 or TRBV12-4 and TRBJ2-5; D remains ambiguous. V lost 7 bases and J 5 bases, leaving 14 bases between the germline ends. The CDR3 sequence is 13 residues long. CDR3 sequence reads: CASNGGLSETQYF. CDR3 DNA sequence: TGTGCCAGCAACGGTGGCCTTTCGGAGACCCAGTACTTC.

This clonotype was seen repeatedly, ten times or more. The rearrangement links TRBV28 to TRBJ2-7; TRBD1 matches at 11 bases. J lost 0 bases, V lost 2 bases, and 6 bases had no gene match. Per the germline V gene, CDR1 is MDHEN and CDR2 is SYDVKM. The CDR3 sequence is 17 residues long. This CDR3 is CASSLLLGTGGSYEQYF. The CDR3 DNA sequence: TGTGCCAGCAGTTTACTCCTAGGGACAGGGGGCTCCTACGAGCAGTACTTC. The whole variable domain, remainder taken from reference TRBV28 and TRBJ2-7, is DVKVTQSSRYLVKRTGEKVFLECVQDMDHENMFWYRQDPGLGLRLIYFSYDVKMKEKGDIPEGYSVSREKKERFSLILESASTNQTSMYLCASSLLLGTGGSYEQYFGPGTRLTVT.

This clonotype was observed at least ten times. The rearrangement joins TRBV28 to TRBJ2-7; D is undetermined. Germline assignment: CDR1 MDHEN and CDR2 SYDVKM. V was shortened by 7 bases and J by 3 bases, with 22 bases between the two germline ends. The CDR3 extends over 16 amino acids. In nucleotides, the CDR3 is TGTGCCAGCACCACAACCGGGCCCAAAGCCAACTACGAGCAGTACTTC. This translates into CASTTTGPKANYEQYF.

This clonotype was seen many times. V usage is TRBV28 and J usage is TRBJ1-6, with no clear D. The V gene lost 3 bases and the J gene lost 7 bases, with 7 bases spanning the gap. The CDR3 runs 13 residues. Germline V gene data show CDR1 as MDHEN and CDR2 as SYDVKM. The CDR3 sequence is CASSFPGNSPLHF. As DNA, the CDR3 is TGTGCCAGCAGTTTCCCCGGGAATTCACCCCTCCACTTT.

Many counts were recorded for this clonotype. V gene TRBV29-1 combines with J gene TRBJ2-1, with 7 bases identical to TRBD1. V shed 4 bases, J shed 8 bases, and the junction held 8 bases outside the gene matches. CDR3 size: 13 residues. Germline assignment: CDR1 SQVTM and CDR2 ANQGSEA. The CDR3 DNA follows: TGCAGCGTTGCCATGACAGGGCCCCATGAGCAGTTCTTC. Protein: CSVAMTGPHEQFF.

Regarding this clonotype: A far bigger clonotype differs at one base, so this is likely a read error. The chain employs TRBV10-2 and TRBJ2-1; no reliable D call. The V gene's germline CDR1 is WSHSY and CDR2 SAAADI. CDR3 length: 12 residues. Trimming cost V 5 bases and J 3 bases, with 5 bases left between them. Written as DNA, the CDR3 is TGCGCCAGCAGTATGGACTACAATGAGCAGTTCTTC. Translation: CASSMDYNEQFF.

This clonotype was detected only a few times. V and J are TRBV5-1 and TRBJ2-3, with D perhaps matching TRBD2 (6 bases). Per the germline V gene, CDR1 is SGHRS and CDR2 is YFSETQ. This CDR3 is built from 14 residues. V dropped 0 bases and J dropped 4 bases, with 9 bases sitting between them. The CDR3 spells CASSLERAADTQYF. CDR3 bases: TGCGCCAGCAGCTTGGAGCGGGCCGCAGATACGCAGTATTTT. Looking up the rest from reference TRBV5-1 and TRBJ2-3 gives the full variable domain: KAGVTQTPRYLIKTRGQQVTLSCSPISGHRSVSWYQQTPGQGLQFLFEYFSETQRNKGNFPGRFSGRQFSNSRSEMNVSTLELGDSALYLCASSLERAADTQYFGPGTRLTVL.